Presented here are 24 T cell receptor beta chains from one specimen sequenced in a study of shared clonotypes between healthy human individuals. Sequenced by immunoSEQ multiplex PCR; TCRdb stores in-frame clones only, minus some. The sample shows 2.3 million or so clones, over 90% of them seen only once. Sequencing was performed on naive CD4+ T cells from PBMCs. Described subset: CD45RA+ positively selected. All receptors derive from a man aged 18-30 years in good health. Some clones in this sample may be carry-over from other donors' samples.

CDR3 region: CASMESVSYEQYF. The CDR3 nucleotides are TGTGCCAGCATGGAATCCGTCTCCTACGAGCAGTACTTC. The chain has TRBV6-5 and TRBJ2-7, with no clear D. The germline V gene has CDR1 MNHEY and CDR2 SVGAGI. The CDR3 covers 13 residues. Trimming removed 7 bases at V and 0 bases at J, with 10 bases between.

The chain uses TRBV30 and TRBJ1-5; possibly TRBD1 for D (5 bases). Germline CDR1 is GTSNPN and CDR2 is SVGIG (reference sequence). The CDR3 covers 17 residues. V shed 0 bases and J shed 7 bases, with 22 bases lying between them. The CDR3 sequence is CAWSVGLGVPNRQPQHF. DNA of the CDR3: TGTGCCTGGAGTGTGGGTTTGGGGGTGCCAAACAGGCAGCCCCAGCATTTT.

The chain is built from TRBV15 and TRBJ2-4; tentatively, D is TRBD1 or TRBD2 (5 bases each). Germline CDR1 and CDR2: LNHNV and YYDKDF (reference sequence). Deletions cut 0 bases from V and 2 bases from J, with 14 bases between. The CDR3 totals 17 residues. The CDR3, as DNA: TGTGCCACCAGCAGAGACGAGGGGACGGGTACCAAAAACATTCAGTACTTC. Translating gives CATSRDEGTGTKNIQYF.

This clone showed up just a few times. The chain carries TRBV18 and TRBJ1-2; D ambiguous. CDR1 and CDR2 from the germline V gene are KGHSH and LQKENI. Trimming pared 1 base from V and 1 base from J, leaving 13 bases between. The CDR3 is 16 amino acids. This CDR3 is CASSPRETPHNYGYTF. In DNA form, the CDR3 reads TGTGCCAGCTCACCACGGGAGACGCCTCATAACTATGGCTACACCTTC.

The chain recombines TRBV18 with TRBJ2-5; tentatively, D is TRBD1 (6 bases). This CDR3 has 16 amino acids. The V end lost 3 bases, the J end lost 5 bases, and 19 bases lay between the germline ends. Per germline, CDR1 KGHSH and CDR2 LQKENI. The CDR3 DNA is TGTGCCAGCTCACCTAACAGGGAAGGAGTTGGGGAGACCCAGTACTTC. Its translation is CASSPNREGVGETQYF.

The rearrangement joins TRBV21-1 to TRBJ2-7. TRBV21-1 is tagged as a pseudogene. The CDR3 consists of 16 residues. In nucleotides, the CDR3 is TGTGCCAGCAGCAAAGAAGGAAGGGGGGCGGACTACGAGCAGTACTTC. Protein: CASSKEGRGADYEQYF.

The rearrangement links TRBV7-9 to TRBJ2-5, with a tentative D call TRBD1 (6 bases). The CDR3 has 11 amino acids. In germline, CDR1 is SEHNR, CDR2 FQNEAQ (reference sequence). V lost 5 bases and J 7 bases, leaving 8 bases between the germline ends. CDR3 nucleotide sequence: TGTGCCAGCAGCCAACAGGGGACCCAGTACTTC. Protein product: CASSQQGTQYF.

V usage is TRBV4-3 and J usage is TRBJ2-3; D unresolved. CDR1 is LGHNA and CDR2 is YSLEER in the germline V gene. Trimming took off 5 bases at V and 2 bases at J, with 17 bases between the two ends. The CDR3 is made up of 16 amino acids. DNA for the CDR3: TGCGCCAGCAGCACTCTCCACCTCGGTGACACAGATACGCAGTATTTT. Its protein product is CASSTLHLGDTDTQYF.

V usage is TRBV18 and J usage is TRBJ1-2; D unclear. Germline CDR1 and CDR2: KGHSH and LQKENI. This CDR3 is built from 14 residues. The germline V and J ends were trimmed by 0 bases and 4 bases, with 9 bases remaining between them. CDR3 sequence: CASSPPEFPYGYTF. As DNA, the CDR3 is TGTGCCAGCTCACCACCGGAGTTTCCCTATGGCTACACCTTC.

Regarding this clone: The same CDR3 also results from other DNA sequences found in this sample. The chain is built from TRBV18 and TRBJ2-3; D uncertain. The CDR3 loop spans 15 amino acids. Trimming pared 3 bases from V and 0 bases from J, leaving 10 bases between. CDR1 is KGHSH, CDR2 LQKENI, per germline. CDR3 sequence (DNA): TGTGCCAGCTCACCCGCCGGTACTAGCACAGATACGCAGTATTTT. Protein: CASSPAGTSTDTQYF.

A word on this clone: Other DNA sequences in this specimen translate into the identical CDR3. The gene calls are TRBV18 and TRBJ2-5, with 7 positions matching TRBD1. This CDR3 spans 14 amino acids. Germline values: CDR1 KGHSH, CDR2 LQKENI. The junction had 7 bases not matched to a gene; V was cut back by 4 bases and J by 5 bases. The CDR3 coding sequence is TGTGCCAGCTCACGACGGACAGGCCAGGAGACCCAGTACTTC. Amino acids: CASSRRTGQETQYF.

This rearrangement joins TRBV27 to TRBJ2-7; maybe TRBD1 (5 bases). Deletions cut 3 bases from V and 7 bases from J, with 22 bases between. Germline V gives CDR1 MNHEY, CDR2 SMNVEV (reference sequence). CDR3 length: 16 amino acids. This CDR3 reads CASSFIGVGRVREQYF. DNA for the CDR3: TGTGCCAGCAGTTTCATAGGAGTTGGCAGGGTGAGGGAGCAGTACTTC.

V gene TRBV10-1 combines with J gene TRBJ2-1, with 10 bases that match TRBD1. This CDR3 is 15 amino acids long. Losses at the gene ends were 4 bases for V and 5 bases for J; bases not matched to a gene: 5. Germline values: CDR1 WNHNN, CDR2 SYGVQD (reference sequence). This CDR3 reads CASSVTGTGDNEQFF. The DNA of the CDR3 is TGCGCCAGCAGTGTAACTGGGACAGGGGACAATGAGCAGTTCTTC.

This clone was detected a few times. This chain joins TRBV7-2 and TRBJ1-5; D is undetermined. The CDR3 sequence is 12 residues long. The germline V gene encodes CDR1 SGHTA and CDR2 FQGNSA. V was clipped by 1 base and J by 6 bases, with 4 bases between them. In DNA, the CDR3 is TGTGCCAGCAGCTTAGTACCTCAGCCCCAGCATTTT. Protein: CASSLVPQPQHF.

The table lists this clone with a count of one. The chain employs TRBV12-5 and TRBJ2-3; a weak D match, TRBD1 (5 bases). Germline V gene data show CDR1 as LGHNT and CDR2 as FRNRAP. V lost 1 base to trimming and J lost 4 bases, with 6 bases between them. This CDR3 contains 13 residues. This CDR3 is CASGLAGSDTQYF. The CDR3 DNA follows: TGTGCTAGTGGTTTGGCAGGGTCAGATACGCAGTATTTT.

The chain couples TRBV7-2 to TRBJ1-2; 10 bases are a match to TRBD1. V gave up 4 bases and J gave up 7 bases; unmatched junction bases: 9. Germline assignment: CDR1 SGHTA and CDR2 FQGNSA. The CDR3 is made up of 15 amino acids. The CDR3, as DNA: TGTGCCAGCAGCTACAGAGGACAGGGGGTGCGTGGCTACACCTTC. It is translated as CASSYRGQGVRGYTF.

J is TRBJ2-7 and V is TRBV6-5; no definite D call. Per germline, CDR1 MNHEY and CDR2 SVGAGI. The CDR3 extends over 14 amino acids. The V end lost 4 bases, the J end lost 6 bases, and 16 bases lay between the germline ends. The CDR3 loop reads CASSSAPGQLEQYF. CDR3 bases: TGTGCCAGCAGTTCGGCTCCAGGCCAACTCGAGCAGTACTTC.

DNA of the CDR3: TGTGCCAGCAGCCTACCGGGGACTAGCTACGAGCAGTACTTC. Amino acids: CASSLPGTSYEQYF. V and J are TRBV7-3 and TRBJ2-7; 8 bases are a match to TRBD2. V was clipped by 5 bases and J by 3 bases; unmatched bases: 6. This CDR3 comprises 14 residues. Looked up from germline, CDR1 is SGHTA and CDR2 is FQGTGA.

The chain uses TRBV4-3 and TRBJ2-1; D perhaps matches TRBD2 (6 bases). The CDR3 loop spans 14 amino acids. The V end was cut by 0 bases, the J end by 9 bases, with 12 bases between. Per the germline V gene, CDR1 is LGHNA and CDR2 is YSLEER. In nucleotides, the CDR3 is TGCGCCAGCAGCCAAGATATGGGGGGTTTTGAGCAGTTCTTC. Translation: CASSQDMGGFEQFF.

The chain combines TRBV4-1 with TRBJ2-6; perhaps TRBD1 as D (6 bases). The V end was cut by 0 bases, the J end by 0 bases, with 9 bases between. The CDR3 runs to 17 residues. The germline V gene encodes CDR1 MGHRA and CDR2 YSYEKL. The CDR3 DNA is TGCGCCAGCAGCCAAGATCAAGGGGGCTCTGGGGCCAACGTCCTGACTTTC. It codes for CASSQDQGGSGANVLTF.

This clone has a handful of counts. The V call is TRBV5-6, the J call TRBJ1-2; perhaps TRBD1 as D (5 bases). The V end was cut by 3 bases, the J end by 13 bases, with 16 bases between. CDR3 length equals 12 residues. CDR1 is SGHDT and CDR2 is YYEEEE in the germline V gene. The CDR3 nucleotides are TGTGCCAGCAGCTCGCTACCGGGACTCCGCACCTTC. Translated, it gives CASSSLPGLRTF.

For this clone: The conserved closing phenylalanine or tryptophan is absent in this CDR3, likely reflecting a read error. The DNA is omitted, as the CDR3 cannot be located on it reliably, and the CDR3 follows TCRdb's listing. The V call is TRBV29-1, the J call TRBJ2-7; the D segment call TRBD1 is taken from the table without a DNA check. Germline CDR1 SQVTM, CDR2 ANQGSEA. Inclusive of both ends, the CDR3 amounts to 13 amino acids. CDR3 in amino acids: CSVKYTGTGASWR.

This sequence joins TRBV2 and TRBJ2-6; 10 nucleotides match TRBD1. The CDR3 length is 17 residues. The germline V gene has CDR1 SNHLY and CDR2 FYNNEI. The J segment lost 4 bases and the V segment lost 7 bases, leaving 10 bases of the junction unmatched. CDR3 DNA sequence: TGTGCCAGCAAACCGGGACAGGGGTTGTCCGGGGCCAACGTCCTGACTTTC. This encodes CASKPGQGLSGANVLTF.

This clone has only one observation. The rearrangement uses TRBV6-6 and TRBJ1-2; TRBD1 is a possible D gene (5 bases). Germline V gives CDR1 MNHNY, CDR2 SVGAGI (reference sequence). The CDR3 totals 12 residues. Trimming took off 7 bases at V and 8 bases at J, with 14 bases between the two ends. The CDR3 DNA is TGTGCCAGCACCTACGGGGGAAGGGGCTACACCTTC. This translates into CASTYGGRGYTF.